This TCR beta chain was profiled in a study of cytomegalovirus exposure and HLA in healthy donors. Germline V gene data show CDR1 as SGDLS and CDR2 as YYNGEE. V was clipped by 2 bases and J by 3 bases; unmatched bases: 7. CDR3 length: 15 amino acids. Profiling relied on immunoSEQ multiplex PCR, and the TCRdb table lists in-frame clones only, not all of them. The repertoire holds 120,000 to 150,000 clones, with approximately 84% as singletons. The sequencing sample was made of PBMCs. The TCR originated in a woman in her 30s in good health and CMV-seronegative. The V and J genes are TRBV9 and TRBJ2-7; 8 bases are a match to TRBD1. CDR3: CASSVAGGGLYEQYF. The CDR3 nucleotides are TGTGCCAGCAGCGTCGCAGGGGGCGGCCTCTACGAGCAGTACTTC.